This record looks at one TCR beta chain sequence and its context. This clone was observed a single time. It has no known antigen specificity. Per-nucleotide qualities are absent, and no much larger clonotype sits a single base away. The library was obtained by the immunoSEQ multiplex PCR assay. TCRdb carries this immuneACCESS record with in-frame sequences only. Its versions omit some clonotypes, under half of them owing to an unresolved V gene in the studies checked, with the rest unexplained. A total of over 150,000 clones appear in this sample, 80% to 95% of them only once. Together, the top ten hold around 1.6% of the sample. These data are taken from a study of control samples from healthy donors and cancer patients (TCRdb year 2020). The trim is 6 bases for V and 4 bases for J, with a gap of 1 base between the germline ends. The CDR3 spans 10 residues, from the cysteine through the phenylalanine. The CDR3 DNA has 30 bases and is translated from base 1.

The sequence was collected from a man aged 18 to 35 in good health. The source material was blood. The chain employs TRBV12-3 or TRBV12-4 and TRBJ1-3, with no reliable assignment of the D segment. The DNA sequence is TGTGCCAGCAGGGGAAACACCATATATTTT. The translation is CASRGNTIYF.